Detailed here is one T cell receptor beta chain. Germline CDR1 and CDR2: SGHTA and FQGNSA. The CDR3 is 18 amino acids. After removal of 1 base from V and 4 bases from J, the junction contained 10 bases not matched to a gene. This specimen comes from a study of blood T cell repertoires in COVID-19. In the study overall: COVID-19 samples, acute and convalescent, were from the United States, Italy and Spain. T cells, B-cell-depleted T cells, or PBMCs provided the cDNA or gDNA that served as material.

In the study's own analysis: By means of reference gene primer amplification, nucleated cell counts were estimated. TCRdb keeps only in-frame clones here, not all; method: immunoSEQ multiplex PCR. That table gives V, J and clone size, and the DNA gave D and trimming. The sample records roughly 91,000 clones, around four fifths being singletons. The sample was peripheral blood. The chain carries TRBV7-2 and TRBJ2-3, with 11 bases aligning to TRBD2. This TCR derives from a man in his 70s with acute or convalescent COVID-19. CDR3 nucleotides: TGTGCCAGCAGCTTAGGGCTAGCGGGGGGCTCAAGGGCAGATACGCAGTATTTT. It translates to CASSLGLAGGSRADTQYF. The full variable domain, with the rest looked up from reference TRBV7-2 and TRBJ2-3, is GAGVSQSPSNKVTEKGKDVELRCDPISGHTALYWYRQSLGQGLEFLIYFQGNSAPDKSGLPSDRFSAERTGGSVSTLTIQRTQQEDSAVYLCASSLGLAGGSRADTQYFGPGTRLTVL.